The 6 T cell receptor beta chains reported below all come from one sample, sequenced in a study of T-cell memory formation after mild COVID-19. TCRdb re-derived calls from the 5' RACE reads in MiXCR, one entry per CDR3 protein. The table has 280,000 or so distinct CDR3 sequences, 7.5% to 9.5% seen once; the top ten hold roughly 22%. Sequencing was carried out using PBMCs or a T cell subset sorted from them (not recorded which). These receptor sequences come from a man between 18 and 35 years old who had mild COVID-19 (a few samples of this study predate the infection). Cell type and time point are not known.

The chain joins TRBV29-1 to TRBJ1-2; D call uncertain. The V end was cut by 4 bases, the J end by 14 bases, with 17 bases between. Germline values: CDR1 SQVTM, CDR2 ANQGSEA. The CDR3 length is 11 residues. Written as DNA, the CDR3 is TGCAGCGTTGGAGCAAGCAGCCGCCCAACCTTC. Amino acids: CSVGASSRPTF.

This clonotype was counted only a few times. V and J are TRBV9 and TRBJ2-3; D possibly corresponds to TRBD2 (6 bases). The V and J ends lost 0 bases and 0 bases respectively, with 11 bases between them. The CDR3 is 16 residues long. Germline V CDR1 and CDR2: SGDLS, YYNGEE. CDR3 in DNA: TGTGCCAGCAGCGTAGCGGACCGGGGGAGCACAGATACGCAGTATTTT. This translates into CASSVADRGSTDTQYF.

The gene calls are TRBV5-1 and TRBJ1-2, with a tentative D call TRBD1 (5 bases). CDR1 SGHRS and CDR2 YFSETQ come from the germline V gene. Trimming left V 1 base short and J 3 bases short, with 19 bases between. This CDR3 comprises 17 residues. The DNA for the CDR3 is TGCGCCAGCAGCTTGACGCCTACGACAGATGGGGACTATGGCTACACCTTC. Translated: CASSLTPTTDGDYGYTF.

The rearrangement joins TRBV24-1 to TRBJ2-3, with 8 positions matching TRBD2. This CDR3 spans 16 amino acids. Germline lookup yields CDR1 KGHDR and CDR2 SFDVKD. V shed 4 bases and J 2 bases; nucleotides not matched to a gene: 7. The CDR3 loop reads CATSEERAGATDTQYF. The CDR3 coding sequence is TGTGCCACCAGTGAAGAACGAGCGGGGGCCACAGATACGCAGTATTTT.

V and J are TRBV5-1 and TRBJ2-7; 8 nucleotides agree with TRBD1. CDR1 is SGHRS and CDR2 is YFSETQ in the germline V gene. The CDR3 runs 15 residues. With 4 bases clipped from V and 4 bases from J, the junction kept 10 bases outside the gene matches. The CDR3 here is CASSLGTGRSYEQYF. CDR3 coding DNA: TGCGCCAGCAGCCTCGGGACAGGCCGATCTTACGAGCAGTACTTC.

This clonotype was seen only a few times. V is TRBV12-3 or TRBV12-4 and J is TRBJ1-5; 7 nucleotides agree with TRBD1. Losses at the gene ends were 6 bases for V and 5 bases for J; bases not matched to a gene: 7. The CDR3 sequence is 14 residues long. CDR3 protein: CASSLQGSDQPQHF. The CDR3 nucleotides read TGTGCCAGCAGCCTACAGGGGTCCGATCAGCCCCAGCATTTT.